Included here is one T cell receptor (beta chain) sequence, with context. Original processing notes: Estimation of nucleated cell counts was performed using reference gene primer amplification. TCRdb keeps only in-frame clones here, not all; method: immunoSEQ multiplex PCR. That table supplies the V and J calls and clone size; D and trimming were determined from the DNA. The sample carries roughly 130,000 clones, 84% recorded once. The CDR3 runs to 16 residues. This sample is part of a study of blood T cell repertoires in COVID-19. The sequencing sample was made of peripheral blood. The rearrangement joins TRBV21-1 to TRBJ2-5; whether TRBD1, the table's D call, matches the DNA was not checked. TRBV21-1 is an annotated pseudogene. The origin of this receptor is a woman aged 30 to 39 who had recovered from COVID-19. The CDR3 bases are TGTGCCAGCAGCTCCCGACAGCCTGGGGTGCAAGAGACCCAGTACTTC. It translates to CASSSRQPGVQETQYF.